One sample yielded the 10 T cell receptor beta chains listed below, sequenced in a study of chemoradiotherapy in HPV16-positive cancers. The data were produced by immunoSEQ multiplex PCR, yet TCRdb's version contains in-frame clones alone and is incomplete. This repertoire shows approximately 11,000 clones, 86% found once; its top ten account for under 3%. The sample in question was blood, obtained from a patient who underwent chemoradiotherapy. Source of these receptors: a human donor with HPV-associated anogenital cancer.

This rearrangement joins TRBV27 to TRBJ1-6; tentative D call: TRBD1 (5 bases). This CDR3 has 13 amino acids. Trimming took 6 bases from V and 5 from J, leaving 8 bases between them. From germline, CDR1 is MNHEY and CDR2 SMNVEV (reference sequence). The chain's CDR3 is CASREGDNSPLHF. DNA for the CDR3: TGTGCCAGCAGGGAAGGGGATAATTCACCCCTCCACTTT.

The gene calls are TRBV7-2 and TRBJ1-5; D remains ambiguous. The CDR3 spans 14 residues. The germline CDR1 and CDR2 sequences are SGHTA and FQGNSA. The V gene lost 1 base and the J gene lost 2 bases, with 6 bases spanning the gap. The CDR3 bases are TGTGCCAGCAGCTTAGGAGGTCGCAATCAGCCCCAGCATTTT. This encodes CASSLGGRNQPQHF.

This clone was picked up one time. The chain is built from TRBV6-5 and TRBJ2-7; 9 bases are shared with TRBD1. Germline assignment: CDR1 MNHEY and CDR2 SVGAGI. The CDR3 sequence is 14 residues long. V was clipped by 2 bases and J by 3 bases; unmatched bases: 2. CDR3 loop: CASSYPDRGYEQYF. In DNA form, the CDR3 reads TGTGCCAGCAGTTACCCGGACAGGGGCTACGAGCAGTACTTC.

This clone appeared a single time. V is TRBV15 and J is TRBJ2-6; D unclear. The V end was cut by 0 bases, the J end by 0 bases, with 6 bases between. Germline-derived CDR1 and CDR2 are LNHNV and YYDKDF (reference sequence). CDR3 length: 16 amino acids. The CDR3 nucleotides are TGTGCCACCAGCAGAGAGACGGTCTCTGGGGCCAACGTCCTGACTTTC. This codes for CATSRETVSGANVLTF.

The chain couples TRBV9 to TRBJ1-1; D gene ambiguous. The CDR3 is 15 residues long. Germline V gene lookup returns CDR1 SGDLS and CDR2 YYNGEE. Trimming left V 3 bases short and J 1 base short, with 13 bases between. DNA for the CDR3: TGTGCCAGCAGCGAGCGGGGAAACAGGAACACTGAAGCTTTCTTT. Its protein is CASSERGNRNTEAFF.

The chain employs TRBV5-1 and TRBJ2-7; tentatively, D is TRBD1 (6 bases). The CDR3 is made up of 14 amino acids. Germline V gene data show CDR1 as SGHRS and CDR2 as YFSETQ. Trimming took 4 bases from V and 4 from J, leaving 15 bases between them. DNA of the CDR3: TGCGCCAGCAGCCACTCAGGGACACGGTACGAGCAGTACTTC. Protein: CASSHSGTRYEQYF.

The chain uses TRBV5-1 and TRBJ2-1; 7 bases are shared with TRBD2. There are 15 residues in the CDR3. Per germline, CDR1 SGHRS and CDR2 YFSETQ. J lost 2 bases, V lost 0 bases, and 2 bases had no gene match. CDR3 residues: CASSLVGGAYNEQFF. The CDR3 nucleotides are TGCGCCAGCAGCTTGGTTGGGGGGGCCTACAATGAGCAGTTCTTC.

The chain joins TRBV9 to TRBJ1-1, with a tentative D call TRBD1 (6 bases). The CDR3 covers 13 residues. Between the trimmed V and J ends, which lost 0 bases and 12 bases, there was a span of 15 bases. The germline gives CDR1 SGDLS, CDR2 YYNGEE. In nucleotides, the CDR3 is TGTGCCAGCAGCGTAGAGGGGGGAACAACAACTTTCTTT. This encodes CASSVEGGTTTFF.

The sample holds one count of this clone. The V and J genes are TRBV11-3 and TRBJ1-1; TRBD1 might be the D (6 bases). The CDR3 totals 15 residues. Germline CDR1 SGHNT, CDR2 YENEEA. Trimming pared 5 bases from V and 0 bases from J, leaving 13 bases between. The CDR3, as DNA: TGTGCCAGCAGCCACGCTCGGACAGTGAACACTGAAGCTTTCTTT. Its protein product is CASSHARTVNTEAFF.

This clone was found once. V is TRBV5-1 and J is TRBJ2-7, with TRBD1 matching over 12 bases. The CDR3 is 18 amino acids. The J segment lost 1 base and the V segment lost 0 bases, leaving 8 bases of the junction unmatched. CDR1 is SGHRS and CDR2 is YFSETQ in the germline V gene. The CDR3 coding sequence is TGCGCCAGCAGCTTGGAGGGCCCGGGACAGGGGGCATCCTACGAGCAGTACTTC. Translated, it gives CASSLEGPGQGASYEQYF.